The rows below give T cell receptor beta chains drawn from one sample of a study of regulatory T cells in long-lasting Graves disease. TCRdb passed the multiplex PCR reads through MiXCR, listing each CDR3 protein once. The data show about 460,000 distinct CDR3 sequences, 20% to 25% seen once. Sequenced material: peripheral blood mononuclear cells (PBMCs), taken when the disease was refractory, from a patient treated with antithyroid drugs. These receptors were obtained from a female donor with Graves disease. The CDR3 runs from the conserved cysteine through the conserved F or W. The D gene is left open where the match is weak. Part of the rows lack a size; the others show once, few, many or a class for expanded clones.

d_gene	v_gene	abundance	j_gene	CDR3aa	CDR3nt
TRBD1	TRBV2	many	TRBJ1-1	CASSGQGVSTEAFF	TGTGCCAGCAGTGGACAGGGGGTATCGACTGAAGCTTTCTTT
.	TRBV28	many	TRBJ2-2	CASARVRVGGVHTGELFF	TGTGCCAGCGCCAGAGTCAGGGTGGGGGGAGTTCACACCGGGGAGCTGTTTTTT
.	TRBV5-5	many	TRBJ1-5	CASSAGTFNQPQHF	TGTGCCAGCAGCGCCGGGACGTTTAATCAGCCCCAGCATTTT
TRBD2	TRBV29-1	.	TRBJ2-1	CSVESGRGRNEQFF	TGCAGCGTTGAGAGCGGGAGGGGTCGTAATGAGCAGTTCTTC
.	TRBV5-1	.	TRBJ1-1	CASSPQGRGWNTEAFF	TGCGCCAGCAGCCCACAGGGCCGGGGCTGGAACACTGAAGCTTTCTTT
.	TRBV28	many	TRBJ2-5	CASSSPRPEETQYF	TGTGCCAGCAGTTCCCCACGTCCTGAAGAGACCCAGTACTTC
TRBD2	TRBV30	.	TRBJ2-7	CAWSIPTSGRYEQYF	TGTGCCTGGAGTATCCCAACTAGCGGGAGATACGAGCAGTACTTC
.	TRBV6-2/TRBV6-3	few	TRBJ1-3	CASSYLLGEESGNTIYF	TGTGCCAGCAGTTACCTACTTGGAGAAGAGTCGGGAAACACCATATATTTT
TRBD1	TRBV28	many	TRBJ2-4	CASKAPRTGAGVNIQYF	TGTGCCAGCAAAGCCCCCAGGACAGGGGCTGGGGTAAACATTCAGTACTTC
TRBD1	TRBV12-3/TRBV12-4	.	TRBJ2-2	CASSAGGLTGLNTGELFF	TGTGCCAGCAGTGCAGGGGGCCTCACGGGACTGAACACCGGGGAGCTGTTTTTT